The 28 T cell receptor beta chains reported below all come from one sample, sequenced in a study of blood T cell repertoires in COVID-19. The table came from immunoSEQ multiplex PCR; TCRdb's copy has only in-frame clones and leaves some out. The table lists 450,000 to 500,000 clones, 80% to 90% of them singletons. Sample: peripheral blood. These receptors were collected from a human donor in a cohort sampled during active COVID-19.

This rearrangement joins TRBV5-8 to TRBJ2-1; D gene uncertain. Germline-derived CDR1 and CDR2 are SGHTS and YDEGEE. The CDR3 is 14 amino acids. With 3 bases removed from V and 6 bases from J, the gap between germline ends came to 13 bases. The CDR3 nucleotides are TGTGCCAGCAGCTCTGGTAGACGGAGCAATGAGCAGTTCTTC. As protein: CASSSGRRSNEQFF.

This chain joins TRBV18 and TRBJ2-1; 8 bases fit TRBD2. This CDR3 has 15 amino acids. Trimming cost V 0 bases and J 4 bases; bases outside gene matches: 2. CDR1 is KGHSH, CDR2 LQKENI, per germline. The CDR3 protein is CASSPPTSGYNEQFF. The DNA of the CDR3 is TGTGCCAGCTCACCACCCACTAGCGGATACAATGAGCAGTTCTTC.

The CDR3: CASSTGLSSYNEQFF. The DNA for the CDR3 is TGTGCCAGTAGTACCGGACTGAGCTCCTACAATGAGCAGTTCTTC. V usage is TRBV19 and J usage is TRBJ2-1; D is possibly TRBD2 (5 bases). Germline values: CDR1 LNHDA, CDR2 SQIVND (reference sequence). There are 15 residues in the CDR3. Trimming removed 4 bases from V and 0 bases from J, with 10 bases in between.

This chain connects TRBV18 to TRBJ2-7; TRBD2 aligns across 16 bases. The CDR3 has 17 amino acids. Looked up from germline, CDR1 is KGHSH and CDR2 is LQKENI. Germline trimming cut 0 bases from V and 6 bases from J; bases unmatched to any gene: 5. This chain's CDR3 is CASSPPKGTSGRGEQYF. The CDR3 DNA reads as TGTGCCAGCTCACCACCTAAAGGGACTAGCGGGAGGGGCGAGCAGTACTTC.

This sequence joins TRBV7-9 and TRBJ2-7; tentative D call: TRBD1 (6 bases). Trimming took off 1 base at V and 3 bases at J, with 10 bases between the two ends. CDR1 SEHNR and CDR2 FQNEAQ come from the germline V gene (reference sequence). CDR3 size: 14 residues. The CDR3 nucleotides read TGTGCCAGCAGCTTAGGGCAGGGGAACTACGAGCAGTACTTC. Its translation: CASSLGQGNYEQYF.

V gene TRBV25-1 combines with J gene TRBJ1-1; no clear D gene. The CDR3 covers 13 residues. V lost 1 base and J 10 bases, leaving 13 bases between the germline ends. The germline V gene encodes CDR1 MGHDK and CDR2 SYGVNS. This CDR3 reads CASSEFETRRAFF. The CDR3 bases are TGTGCCAGCAGTGAATTTGAAACCCGGAGAGCTTTCTTT.

The chain links TRBV30 to TRBJ1-2, with TRBD1 as a possible D gene (5 bases). The germline V and J ends were trimmed by 6 bases and 4 bases, with 12 bases remaining between them. Germline CDR1 and CDR2: GTSNPN and SVGIG (reference sequence). The length of the CDR3 is 12 residues. The CDR3 protein is CACTTEPYGYTF. The CDR3 DNA follows: TGTGCCTGCACGACAGAACCCTATGGCTACACCTTC. The full variable domain, its missing parts supplied by reference TRBV30 and TRBJ1-2, is SQTIHQWPATLVQPVGSPLSLECTVEGTSNPNLYWYRQAAGRGLQLLFYSVGIGQISSEVPQNLSASRPQDRQFILSSKKLLLSDSGFYLCACTTEPYGYTFGSGTRLTVV.

As regards this clone: The junction shows a germline mismatch at one end, possibly a read error. The chain uses TRBV7-9 and TRBJ1-5, with 9 bases matching TRBD1. The CDR3 covers 18 residues. Germline lookup yields CDR1 SEHNR and CDR2 FQNEAQ (reference sequence). This CDR3 reads CVSSSTSGTGYSNQPQHF. CDR3 nucleotide sequence: TGTGTCAGCAGCTCGACTTCCGGGACAGGGTATAGCAATCAGCCCCAGCATTTT. The complete variable domain, with remaining parts taken from reference TRBV7-9 and TRBJ1-5, reads DTGVSQNPRHKITKRGQNVTFRCDPISEHNRLYWYRQTLGQGPEFLTYFQNEAQLEKSRLLSDRFSAERPKGSFSTLEIQRTEQGDSAMYLCVSSSTSGTGYSNQPQHFGDGTRLSIL.

The chain recombines TRBV29-1 with TRBJ2-3, with 7 bases aligning to TRBD1. CDR3 size: 13 residues. Germline CDR1 is SQVTM and CDR2 is ANQGSEA. V shed 6 bases, J shed 4 bases, and the junction held 7 bases outside the gene matches. The CDR3 is CSVRGTGADTQYF. In DNA, the CDR3 is TGCAGCGTGAGGGGAACAGGGGCAGATACGCAGTATTTT.

J is TRBJ2-7 and V is TRBV13; possibly TRBD1 for D (6 bases). This CDR3 has 12 residues. Between the trimmed V and J ends, which lost 5 bases and 5 bases, there was a span of 10 bases. From germline, CDR1 is PRHDT and CDR2 FYEKMQ (reference sequence). CDR3 residues: CASSQQGDEQYF. In nucleotides, the CDR3 is TGTGCCAGCAGCCAACAGGGTGACGAGCAGTACTTC. Complete variable domain (other parts from reference TRBV13 and TRBJ2-7): AAGVIQSPRHLIKEKRETATLKCYPIPRHDTVYWYQQGPGQDPQFLISFYEKMQSDKGSIPDRFSAQQFSDYHSELNMSSLELGDSALYFCASSQQGDEQYFGPGTRLTVT.

In nucleotides, the CDR3 is TGTGCCAGCAGCCAACCAACAGGGGACCGCTCTGGAAACACCATATATTTT. Amino acids: CASSQPTGDRSGNTIYF. The chain has TRBV28 and TRBJ1-3; 7 nucleotides line up with TRBD1. This CDR3 spans 17 amino acids. The trim removed 6 bases at V and 0 bases at J, leaving 11 bases unmatched. The germline V gene has CDR1 MDHEN and CDR2 SYDVKM.

The chain links TRBV2 to TRBJ1-2, with D possibly TRBD1 on 5 matching bases. The germline V gene has CDR1 SNHLY and CDR2 FYNNEI. Trimming stripped 7 bases from V and 0 bases from J, with 12 bases between. The CDR3 length is 14 residues. The CDR3 DNA reads TGTGCCAGCATGAGGATCAGGGCTAACTATGGCTACACCTTC. Its translation is CASMRIRANYGYTF.

This chain links TRBV11-3 with TRBJ2-1; 8 bases align to TRBD2. The V gene's germline CDR1 is SGHNT and CDR2 YENEEA. This CDR3 has 16 residues. Germline trimming cut 6 bases from V and 2 bases from J; bases unmatched to any gene: 9. The DNA for the CDR3 is TGTGCCAGCAGGGACGGGAGGGCCGGCGCCTACAATGAGCAGTTCTTC. Its protein product is CASRDGRAGAYNEQFF.

This clone was observed once. This chain links TRBV2 with TRBJ1-2, with D unclear. The CDR3 consists of 13 residues. Germline CDR1 reads SNHLY; CDR2 reads FYNNEI. The V end lost 7 bases, the J end lost 8 bases, and 17 bases lay between the germline ends. The CDR3 is CASIYQNRVGYTF. The CDR3 nucleotides are TGTGCCAGCATCTACCAGAACCGGGTAGGCTACACCTTC.

V gene TRBV20-1 combines with J gene TRBJ2-1; 7 bases match TRBD2. The CDR3 spans 11 residues. V gave up 5 bases and J gave up 9 bases; unmatched junction bases: 4. CDR1 and CDR2 (germline): DFQATT, SNEGSKA (reference sequence). CDR3 nucleotides: TGCAGTGCTGCGGGAGAAGGTGAGCAGTTCTTC. This sequence encodes CSAAGEGEQFF.

The chain employs TRBV7-9 and TRBJ1-2; unclear D gene. The CDR3 extends over 14 amino acids. V gave up 6 bases and J gave up 2 bases, with 13 bases separating them. Germline-derived CDR1 and CDR2 are SEHNR and FQNEAQ (reference sequence). CDR3 loop: CASSPAPGNYGYTF. CDR3 sequence (DNA): TGTGCCAGCAGTCCCGCCCCGGGGAACTATGGCTACACCTTC.

This chain uses TRBV30 with TRBJ2-7, with 7 nucleotides matching TRBD2. The CDR3 length is 16 residues. J lost 3 bases, V lost 2 bases, and 13 bases had no gene match. Germline V gives CDR1 GTSNPN, CDR2 SVGIG (reference sequence). The chain's CDR3 is CAWSTQKIAGNYEQYF. CDR3 nucleotide sequence: TGTGCCTGGAGTACTCAGAAGATAGCGGGCAACTACGAGCAGTACTTC.

This clone appeared a single time. The chain is built from TRBV3-1 (or the pseudogene TRBV3-2) and TRBJ2-7, with TRBD1 identical over 8 bases. J gave up 0 bases and V 1 base, and 14 bases lay outside the gene matches. The CDR3 is 19 amino acids. Germline lookup yields CDR1 LGHDT and CDR2 YNNKEL (reference sequence). This CDR3 reads CASSQAPLTAGQVSYEQYF. CDR3 coding DNA: TGTGCCAGCAGCCAAGCTCCCCTGACCGCGGGACAGGTCTCCTACGAGCAGTACTTC.

This clone appeared once. The V call is TRBV5-4, the J call TRBJ2-4; D may be TRBD2 (6 bases). V was cut by 0 bases and J by 1 base, with 8 bases left in between. CDR1 SGHNT and CDR2 YYREEE come from the germline V gene (reference sequence). This CDR3 spans 15 amino acids. The CDR3 spells CASSLDLAAKNIQYF. CDR3 bases: TGTGCCAGCAGCTTGGACCTAGCGGCCAAAAACATTCAGTACTTC.

The chain joins TRBV15 to TRBJ1-2; possibly TRBD1 for D (6 bases). Deletions cut 0 bases from V and 0 bases from J, with 17 bases between. The length of the CDR3 is 18 residues. Per the germline V gene, CDR1 is LNHNV and CDR2 is YYDKDF (reference sequence). The CDR3 nucleotides read TGTGCCACCAGCAGAGATCGATCCGGGACAATGACTAACTATGGCTACACCTTC. This gives the protein CATSRDRSGTMTNYGYTF.

The rearrangement links TRBV29-1 to TRBJ1-1, with 9 bases that match TRBD1. The CDR3 spans 14 residues. Germline loops: CDR1 SQVTM, CDR2 ANQGSEA. The junction had 5 bases not matched to a gene; V was cut back by 4 bases and J by 2 bases. DNA of the CDR3: TGCAGCGTTGCCGGGACAGGGAGTAACACTGAAGCTTTCTTT. Translation gives CSVAGTGSNTEAFF.

The V and J genes are TRBV7-6 and TRBJ2-5, with 7 nucleotides matching TRBD2. The V gene's germline CDR1 is SGHVS and CDR2 FNYEAQ. Trimming took 5 bases from V and 1 from J; bases not matched to a gene: 10. This CDR3 comprises 16 residues. The CDR3 coding sequence is TGTGCCAGCAGCCTAACGGCTAGCGGACTCCAAGAGACCCAGTACTTC. It is translated as CASSLTASGLQETQYF.

This sequence joins TRBV3-1 (or the pseudogene TRBV3-2) and TRBJ1-4; D remains ambiguous. The CDR3 is 13 residues long. Trimming pared 3 bases from V and 8 bases from J, leaving 10 bases between. Germline-derived CDR1 and CDR2 are LGHDT and YNNKEL (reference sequence). The CDR3 DNA is TGTGCCAGCAGCCACCAATGGGAGGAAAAACTGTTTTTT. This codes for CASSHQWEEKLFF.

V and J are TRBV4-2 and TRBJ2-3; tentative D call: TRBD2 (6 bases). V was cut by 0 bases and J by 2 bases, with 12 bases left in between. The CDR3 is made up of 16 amino acids. Germline V CDR1 and CDR2: LGHNA, YNFKEQ. The CDR3 reads CASSQDDRGYTDTQYF. The CDR3 DNA reads as TGTGCCAGCAGCCAAGATGATCGGGGGTACACAGATACGCAGTATTTT.

V gene TRBV3-1 (or the pseudogene TRBV3-2) combines with J gene TRBJ2-1; 7 nucleotides match TRBD1. This CDR3 is 17 amino acids long. Germline CDR1 LGHDT, CDR2 YNNKEL (reference sequence). The ends lost 4 bases at V and 2 bases at J; junction bases unmatched: 11. CDR3 residues: CASSRRITGTAYNEQFF. CDR3 in DNA: TGTGCCAGCAGCCGTAGAATTACCGGGACAGCCTACAATGAGCAGTTCTTC.

This clone was counted only a few times. This sequence joins TRBV12-3 or TRBV12-4 and TRBJ2-7; TRBD1 agrees at 7 bases. CDR3 length: 13 residues. The trim removed 2 bases at V and 6 bases at J, leaving 4 bases unmatched. The CDR3 is CASSLRGQGEQYF. The CDR3 bases are TGTGCCAGCAGTTTAAGGGGGCAAGGCGAGCAGTACTTC.

This clone was detected many times. The rearrangement uses TRBV7-2 and TRBJ1-6, with a possible D match to TRBD1 (6 bases). V was shortened by 8 bases and J by 4 bases, with 18 bases between the two germline ends. The germline V gene has CDR1 SGHTA and CDR2 FQGNSA. The CDR3 length is 16 residues. The CDR3 sequence is CASGFPQGTYNSPLHF. The CDR3 bases are TGTGCCAGCGGTTTTCCACAGGGAACTTATAATTCACCCCTCCACTTT.

The chain carries TRBV9 and TRBJ2-1, with 7 bases that match TRBD2. V lost 3 bases, J lost 7 bases, and 10 bases stayed unmatched. The CDR3 is 15 amino acids. The V gene's germline CDR1 is SGDLS and CDR2 YYNGEE. The CDR3 is CASSGAGVGWNEQFF. The CDR3, as DNA: TGTGCCAGCAGCGGTGCGGGAGTGGGGTGGAATGAGCAGTTCTTC. The full variable domain, completed using reference TRBV9 and TRBJ2-1, is DSGVTQTPKHLITATGQRVTLRCSPRSGDLSVYWYQQSLDQGLQFLIQYYNGEERAKGNILERFSAQQFPDLHSELNLSSLELGDSALYFCASSGAGVGWNEQFFGPGTRLTVL.